These 16 T cell receptor beta chains share one sample of origin, sequenced in a study of identical twins (dated by TCRdb to the mid-2010s). Library method: 5' RACE. Sequenced using an Illumina HiSeq 2000. TCRdb ran its own pipeline on the public reads, namely fastp trimming at Q25 and MiXCR clone calling, and kept in-frame beta chains. Every CDR3 protein is listed once, alongside the most common genes and DNA of its rows. Counted in this sample were 570,000 or so distinct CDR3 sequences; 7.5% to 10% of them appeared once. The top ten hold approximately 3% of the sample. Another study also made use of these data, one on yellow fever vaccine responses in identical twins.

Material: PBMCs. All receptors derive from a woman under 30 in good health.

This clonotype was counted between two and nine times. The chain is built from TRBV18 and TRBJ2-2; 7 bases are a match to TRBD1. The trim removed 4 bases at V and 3 bases at J, leaving 2 bases unmatched. The CDR3 runs to 14 residues. Germline CDR1 KGHSH, CDR2 LQKENI. This CDR3 reads CASSRDRHTGELFF. The CDR3 DNA follows: TGTGCCAGCTCACGGGACAGACACACCGGGGAGCTGTTTTTT.

This chain links TRBV3-1 with TRBJ1-3; D may be TRBD1 (6 bases). This CDR3 is built from 15 residues. From germline, CDR1 is LGHDT and CDR2 YNNKEL (reference sequence). Trimming took 1 base from V and 2 from J, leaving 9 bases between them. In nucleotides, the CDR3 is TGTGCCAGCAGCCAAGCAGGGGCCGCTGGAAACACCATATATTTT. Protein sequence: CASSQAGAAGNTIYF.

For this clonotype: One base away lies a much larger clone, so this may be a sequencing read error. The DNA for the CDR3 is TGTGCCGCCAGCAGAGCGGGACAGGGGGAGACTGAAGCTTTCTTT. Amino acids: CAASRAGQGETEAFF. J is TRBJ1-1 and V is TRBV15, with TRBD1 identical over 11 bases. The CDR3 has 15 amino acids. Germline V lookup: CDR1 LNHNV, CDR2 YYDKDF (reference sequence).

V is TRBV30 and J is TRBJ2-1, with D perhaps TRBD2 (5 bases). Germline values: CDR1 GTSNPN, CDR2 SVGIG (reference sequence). This CDR3 spans 12 amino acids. V dropped 4 bases and J dropped 6 bases, with 10 bases sitting between them. The CDR3 nucleotides read TGTGCCTGGACACCGGGATCCAATGAGCAGTTCTTC. This encodes CAWTPGSNEQFF.

There are a few counts of this clonotype. The V gene is TRBV28, the J gene TRBJ2-5; TRBD2 matches 8 bases. V was pared by 5 bases and J by 0 bases, with 2 bases of the junction left unmatched. CDR1 MDHEN and CDR2 SYDVKM come from the germline V gene. CDR3 size: 14 residues. The CDR3 here is CASSETSDQETQYF. The DNA for the CDR3 is TGTGCCAGCAGTGAGACTAGCGACCAAGAGACCCAGTACTTC. Supplemented by reference TRBV28 and TRBJ2-5, the full variable domain reads DVKVTQSSRYLVKRTGEKVFLECVQDMDHENMFWYRQDPGLGLRLIYFSYDVKMKEKGDIPEGYSVSREKKERFSLILESASTNQTSMYLCASSETSDQETQYFGPGTRLLVL.

The chain carries TRBV20-1 and TRBJ1-6; 8 bases match TRBD1. The CDR3 length is 20 residues. The germline V gene encodes CDR1 DFQATT and CDR2 SNEGSKA (reference sequence). V shed 0 bases, J shed 0 bases, and the junction held 13 bases outside the gene matches. For the CDR3, the DNA is TGCAGTGCTAGAGATCTCTTAGGACAGGGTATGGGCTCCTATAATTCACCCCTCCACTTT. This codes for CSARDLLGQGMGSYNSPLHF.

The gene calls are TRBV27 and TRBJ1-4; D call uncertain. V gave up 0 bases and J gave up 14 bases, with 13 bases separating them. From germline, CDR1 is MNHEY and CDR2 SMNVEV (reference sequence). The CDR3 contains 13 residues. The CDR3 is CASSLSASTGLFF. CDR3 bases: TGTGCCAGCAGTTTATCCGCCTCGACGGGTCTGTTTTTT.

This clonotype was detected ten times or more. This chain links TRBV4-3 with TRBJ2-2; the D is unclear. The CDR3 sequence is 16 residues long. Trimming cost V 2 bases and J 0 bases, with 10 bases left between them. The germline CDR1 and CDR2 sequences are LGHNA and YSLEER. CDR3 sequence (DNA): TGCGCCAGCAGCCAACGAGGCGATACGAACACCGGGGAGCTGTTTTTT. Amino acids: CASSQRGDTNTGELFF.

This clonotype has only a few counts. V usage is TRBV6-5 and J usage is TRBJ2-3, with TRBD2 matching over 10 bases. V dropped 0 bases and J dropped 7; count of bases not matched to a gene: 7. Germline V gives CDR1 MNHEY, CDR2 SVGAGI. This CDR3 has 16 amino acids. The CDR3 nucleotides read TGTGCCAGCAGTTACTCGAGCGGGGGGGCCTTAAATACGCAGTATTTT. Translated, it gives CASSYSSGGALNTQYF.

This clonotype has just a few counts. The chain is built from TRBV15 and TRBJ1-4; D is unclear. V was cut by 3 bases and J by 0 bases, with 8 bases left in between. Germline CDR1 reads LNHNV; CDR2 reads YYDKDF (reference sequence). The CDR3 spans 15 residues. CDR3 bases: TGTGCCACCAGCAGCGTTGTTGCAACTAATGAAAAACTGTTTTTT. Encoded protein: CATSSVVATNEKLFF.

The rearrangement uses TRBV28 and TRBJ2-1; D is unresolved. CDR1 is MDHEN and CDR2 is SYDVKM in the germline V gene. Trimming stripped 4 bases from V and 3 bases from J, with 13 bases between. The CDR3 is 15 amino acids. Here the CDR3 DNA reads TGTGCCAGCAGTTCCAACCTGGGGTACTACAATGAGCAGTTCTTC. This sequence encodes CASSSNLGYYNEQFF.

The chain links TRBV5-6 to TRBJ2-2; 10 bases fit TRBD1. Germline V gives CDR1 SGHDT, CDR2 YYEEEE. The CDR3 loop spans 16 amino acids. The junction had 8 bases not matched to a gene; V was cut back by 3 bases and J by 6 bases. This CDR3 reads CASSSEDRGFPGELFF. CDR3 DNA: TGTGCCAGCAGCTCGGAGGACAGGGGGTTCCCCGGGGAGCTGTTTTTT.

This clonotype came up many times. V usage is TRBV28 and J usage is TRBJ2-7; 11 bases fit TRBD2. Per germline, CDR1 MDHEN and CDR2 SYDVKM. The CDR3 runs to 20 residues. J was trimmed by 0 bases and V by 2 bases; bases with no gene match: 15. CDR3 sequence (DNA): TGTGCCAGCAGTTTAGTTCTTGGGACTAGCGGTTACCTTAGCTCCTACGAGCAGTACTTC. It yields the protein CASSLVLGTSGYLSSYEQYF. Full variable domain (rest looked up from reference TRBV28 and TRBJ2-7): DVKVTQSSRYLVKRTGEKVFLECVQDMDHENMFWYRQDPGLGLRLIYFSYDVKMKEKGDIPEGYSVSREKKERFSLILESASTNQTSMYLCASSLVLGTSGYLSSYEQYFGPGTRLTVT.

This clonotype has a count of ten or more. The rearrangement links TRBV12-3 or TRBV12-4 to TRBJ2-7; maybe TRBD1 (5 bases). CDR3 length equals 15 residues. V dropped 4 bases and J dropped 1 base, with 14 bases sitting between them. CDR3 in amino acids: CASSSGQLWSYEQYF. The CDR3 coding sequence is TGTGCCAGCAGTTCCGGACAATTGTGGTCCTACGAGCAGTACTTC.

This clonotype has just one count. The chain joins TRBV11-2 to TRBJ1-6, with D hard to call. V was cut by 0 bases and J by 13 bases, with 19 bases left in between. Looked up from germline, CDR1 is SGHAT and CDR2 is FQNNGV. The CDR3 has 16 amino acids. CDR3: CASSLDEGRTSRPLHF. CDR3 nucleotide sequence: TGTGCCAGCAGCTTAGATGAAGGGAGGACTAGTCGGCCCCTCCACTTT.

This clonotype was detected only a few times. The V call is TRBV20-1, the J call TRBJ2-7; 9 bases agree with TRBD1. Germline-derived CDR1 and CDR2 are DFQATT and SNEGSKA (reference sequence). This CDR3 region has 15 residues. V was clipped by 3 bases and J by 1 base; unmatched bases: 7. CDR3 sequence reads: CSARLGTGPSYEQYF. In DNA, the CDR3 is TGCAGTGCTAGGTTGGGGACAGGGCCGTCCTACGAGCAGTACTTC.